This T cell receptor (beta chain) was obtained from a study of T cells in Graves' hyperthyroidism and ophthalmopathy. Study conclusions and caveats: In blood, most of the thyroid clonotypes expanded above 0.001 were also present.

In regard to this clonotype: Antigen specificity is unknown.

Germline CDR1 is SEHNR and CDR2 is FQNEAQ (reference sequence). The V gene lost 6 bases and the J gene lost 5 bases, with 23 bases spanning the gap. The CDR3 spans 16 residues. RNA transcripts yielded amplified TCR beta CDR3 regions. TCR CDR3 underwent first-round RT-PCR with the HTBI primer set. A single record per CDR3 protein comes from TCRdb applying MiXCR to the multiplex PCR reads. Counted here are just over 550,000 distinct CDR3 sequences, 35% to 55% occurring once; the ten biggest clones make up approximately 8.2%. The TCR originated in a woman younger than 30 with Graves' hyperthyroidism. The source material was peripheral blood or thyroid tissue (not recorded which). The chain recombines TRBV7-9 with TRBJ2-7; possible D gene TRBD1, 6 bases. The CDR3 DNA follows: TGTGCCAGCAGTTACTCGAGTACAGGGACGGTCGACGAGCAGTACTTC. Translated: CASSYSSTGTVDEQYF.